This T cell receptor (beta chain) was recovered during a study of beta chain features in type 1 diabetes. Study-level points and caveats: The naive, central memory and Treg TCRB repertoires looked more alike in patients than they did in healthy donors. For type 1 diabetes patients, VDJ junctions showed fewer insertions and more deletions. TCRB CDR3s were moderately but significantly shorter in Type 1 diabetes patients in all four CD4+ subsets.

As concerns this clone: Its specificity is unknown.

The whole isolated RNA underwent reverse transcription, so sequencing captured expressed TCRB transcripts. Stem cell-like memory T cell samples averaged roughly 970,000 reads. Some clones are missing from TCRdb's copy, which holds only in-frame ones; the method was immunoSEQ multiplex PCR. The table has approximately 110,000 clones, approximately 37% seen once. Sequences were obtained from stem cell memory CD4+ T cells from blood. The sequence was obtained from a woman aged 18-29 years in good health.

Here the CDR3 reads CASSLAPNEQFF. Here the CDR3 DNA reads TGCGCCAGCAGCTTGGCCCCAAATGAGCAGTTCTTC. This chain connects TRBV5-1 to TRBJ2-1; D remains unclear. This CDR3 region has 12 residues. The V and J ends lost 0 bases and 7 bases respectively, with 5 bases between them. Germline V gene sequence: CDR1 SGHRS, CDR2 YFSETQ.